This is a list of T cell receptor beta chains from one sample in a study of cytomegalovirus exposure and HLA in healthy donors. The repertoire was sequenced with immunoSEQ multiplex PCR; TCRdb's copy has only in-frame clones and lacks some. The sample has about 130,000 clones, roughly 86% seen once. Sequencing used PBMCs. These TCRs come from a young man in good health and CMV-seronegative. CDR3s include the opening cysteine and the closing phenylalanine or tryptophan. The D gene is left open where the match is weak. Part of the rows lack a size; the others show once, few, many or a class for expanded clones.

J gene,D gene,CDR3 length,V gene,clone size,CDR3 DNA,CDR3 protein
TRBJ1-1,.,13,TRBV13,.,TGTGCCAGCAGCCCCCCATTCGGCGGGAGGGCTTTCTTT,CASSPPFGGRAFF
TRBJ1-4,TRBD1,15,TRBV7-2,.,TGTGCCAGCAGCTCAAACAGGGGGCGACAGGAAAAACTGTTTTTT,CASSSNRGRQEKLFF
TRBJ1-2,.,14,TRBV2,.,TGTGCCAGCAGTGCCCGACAGGCGCCGGATGGCTACACCTTC,CASSARQAPDGYTF
TRBJ2-1,.,12,TRBV7-9,.,TGTGCCAGCAGCTTAAGAGGTGGTGAGCAGTTCTTC,CASSLRGGEQFF
TRBJ2-3,TRBD2,14,TRBV9,once,TGTGCCAGCAGTCCGGGGGGGCATGCGGATACGCAGTATTTT,CASSPGGHADTQYF
TRBJ1-1,.,13,TRBV6-4,.,TGTGCCAGCAGTGACTCGGGAGGGACTGAAGCTTTCTTT,CASSDSGGTEAFF
TRBJ1-5,.,18,TRBV4-1,.,TGCGCCAGCAGCCAAGATCTTGGGGCAGTTGGTTTCAATCAGCCCCAGCATTTT,CASSQDLGAVGFNQPQHF
TRBJ1-3,.,15,TRBV6-5,.,TGTGCCAGCAGTTACTACTTACGCTCTGGAAACACCATATATTTT,CASSYYLRSGNTIYF
TRBJ2-5,TRBD2,16,TRBV5-4,.,TGTGCCAGCAGCTCCCGGTTAGCGGGGTTCCAAGAGACCCAGTACTTC,CASSSRLAGFQETQYF
TRBJ1-1,.,16,TRBV4-3,.,TGCGCCAGCAGCCAAGGACCCTCGACAGTGAACACTGAAGCTTTCTTT,CASSQGPSTVNTEAFF
TRBJ2-7,.,15,TRBV28,.,TGTGCCAGCAGTTTTGGGCGGGGGCTACCCTACGAGCAGTACTTC,CASSFGRGLPYEQYF
TRBJ2-7,TRBD2,16,TRBV6-5,.,TGTGCCAGCAGTTTAGGACTAGCGGGGATCTCCTACGAGCAGTACTTC,CASSLGLAGISYEQYF
TRBJ2-5,TRBD2,14,TRBV7-6,.,TGTGCCAGCAGCTTAAGCGGGGGGATTGCGACCCAGTACTTC,CASSLSGGIATQYF
TRBJ1-3,.,13,TRBV6-4,.,TGTGCCATGGCAGGGGCCAGTGGAAACACCATATATTTT,CAMAGASGNTIYF
TRBJ1-2,TRBD1,21,TRBV14,.,TGTGCCAGCAGCCAAGAGTGGGCCCGAGACGGACAGGCCGGTTTCTACTATGGCTACACCTTC,CASSQEWARDGQAGFYYGYTF
TRBJ2-1,TRBD1,15,TRBV11-2,.,TGTGCCAGCAGCTGGGGGGACAGGGCGGGCAATGAGCAGTTCTTC,CASSWGDRAGNEQFF
TRBJ2-5,TRBD2,15,TRBV4-2,once,TGTGCCAGCAGCGAGGGACTAGCGGGGACCGAGACCCAGTACTTC,CASSEGLAGTETQYF
TRBJ2-7,TRBD1,11,TRBV20-1,.,TGCAGTGCTTACAGGGGGCGCCAGCAGTACTTC,CSAYRGRQQYF
TRBJ2-1,.,12,TRBV5-1,.,TGCGCCAGCAGCTTCCAGGGGAATGAGCAGTTCTTC,CASSFQGNEQFF
TRBJ1-1,.,13,TRBV6-5,few,TGTGCCAGCAGTTACAGAGGGAACACTGAAGCTTTCTTT,CASSYRGNTEAFF
TRBJ1-5,.,16,TRBV27,.,TGTGCCAGCAGCAATTCAGGCATAGGTAGCAATCAGCCCCAGCATTTT,CASSNSGIGSNQPQHF
TRBJ2-1,.,13,TRBV27,.,TGTGCCAGCAGTTGGATACAGGGAAGTGAGCAGTTCTTC,CASSWIQGSEQFF
TRBJ2-7,TRBD1,13,TRBV6-5,.,TGTGCCAGCAGCATGGACAGGGTGTACGAGCAGTACTTC,CASSMDRVYEQYF
TRBJ1-4,TRBD1,15,TRBV5-1,.,TGCGCCAGCAGCTTGGACGGGACAGGGGGAGAAAAACTGTTTTTT,CASSLDGTGGEKLFF
TRBJ1-2,.,11,TRBV19,.,TGTGCCAGTAGCTACGGGGATGGCTACACCTTC,CASSYGDGYTF
TRBJ1-3,TRBD1,16,TRBV9,.,TGTGCCAGCAGCGCGACAGGGGGTAACTCTGGAAACACCATATATTTT,CASSATGGNSGNTIYF